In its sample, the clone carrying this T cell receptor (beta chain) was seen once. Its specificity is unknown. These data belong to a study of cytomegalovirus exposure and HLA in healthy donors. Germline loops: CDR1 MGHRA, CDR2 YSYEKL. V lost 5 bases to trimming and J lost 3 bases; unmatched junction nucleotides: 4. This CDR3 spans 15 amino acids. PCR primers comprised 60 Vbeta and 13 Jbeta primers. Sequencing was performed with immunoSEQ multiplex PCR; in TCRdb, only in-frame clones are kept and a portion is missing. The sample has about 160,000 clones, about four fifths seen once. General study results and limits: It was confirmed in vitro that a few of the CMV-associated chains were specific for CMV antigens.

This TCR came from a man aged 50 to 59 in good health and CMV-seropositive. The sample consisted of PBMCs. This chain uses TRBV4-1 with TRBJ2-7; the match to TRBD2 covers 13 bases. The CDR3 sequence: CASSDGTSGIYEQYF. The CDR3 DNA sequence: TGCGCCAGCAGCGATGGGACTAGCGGGATCTACGAGCAGTACTTC.